The rows below give T cell receptor beta chains drawn from one sample of a study of CD8+CD57+ T cells in acquired aplastic anemia. TCRdb processed the reads anew with MiXCR; each CDR3 protein has one entry. The sample contains some 170,000 distinct CDR3 sequences, 40% to 50% of which appear only once. The specimen was sorted CD4+, CD8+, or CD8+CD57+ T cells (not recorded which) from PBMCs. The source of these receptors is a human donor with aplastic anemia. Both conserved end residues are part of each CDR3. A D gene is named only where the DNA matches it firmly. Expanded clones get a size class; other rows say once, few or many, or leave the size out.

size	V	J	D	DNA	CDR3
.	TRBV10-3	TRBJ1-1	TRBD1	TGTGCCATCTCCAGGGGGCGGGAGGACACTGAAGCTTTCTTT	CAISRGREDTEAFF
.	TRBV10-1	TRBJ1-2	.	TGCGCCAGGACGGGACACCATGGCTACACCTTC	CARTGHHGYTF
many	TRBV7-8	TRBJ1-6	TRBD1	TGTGCCAGCAGCCCCACCCGGGACAGGGGTAATTCACCCCTCCACTTT	CASSPTRDRGNSPLHF
many	TRBV4-2	TRBJ2-7	.	TGTGCCAGCAGCCAAGGGAGGGGGTACGCACACTACGAGCAGTACTTC	CASSQGRGYAHYEQYF
.	TRBV19	TRBJ1-5	TRBD1	TGTGCCAGTAGCGACAGGGAAATTCAGCCCCAGCATTTT	CASSDREIQPQHF
.	TRBV6-4	TRBJ2-7	TRBD1	TGTGCCAGCAGACTGGACAGGGCAAGGGAGCAGTACTTC	CASRLDRAREQYF
.	TRBV11-2	TRBJ2-3	TRBD2	TGTGCCAGCAGCTTCGGGACTAGCGGGGGGGCGATAGATACGCAGTATTTT	CASSFGTSGGAIDTQYF
many	TRBV20-1	TRBJ2-5	TRBD2	TGCAGTGCTCAACCTAGCGGGGGCCAACAAGAGACCCAGTACTTC	CSAQPSGGQQETQYF
once	TRBV5-4	TRBJ1-6	.	TGTGCCAGCAGCTTGCGGGACAATAATTCACCCCTCCACTTT	CASSLRDNNSPLHF
.	TRBV7-4	TRBJ1-3	.	TGTGCCAGCAGCCTAACCGGGACACCATCTGGAAACACCATATATTTT	CASSLTGTPSGNTIYF
many	TRBV7-2	TRBJ2-5	TRBD1	TGTGCCAGCAGCTTAGTCCAGGGGGCCCAAGAGACCCAGTACTTC	CASSLVQGAQETQYF
.	TRBV19	TRBJ2-3	TRBD1	TGTGCCAGTAACCCACAGGGGAGAGGGGATACGCAGTATTTT	CASNPQGRGDTQYF
few	TRBV25-1	TRBJ1-2	.	TGTGCCAGCAGCACAGGGCCACACTCTGATGGCTACACCTTC	CASSTGPHSDGYTF
many	TRBV3-1	TRBJ1-2	.	TGTGCCACCCAGGGGTACTATGGCTACACCTTC	CATQGYYGYTF
many	TRBV3-1	TRBJ2-7	.	TGTGCCAGCAGCCAAGGGGGGTATTACGAGCAGTACTTC	CASSQGGYYEQYF
many	TRBV7-6	TRBJ1-4	.	TGTGCCAGCCGGAACTTGGGAGTAGGGGAAAAACTGTTTTTT	CASRNLGVGEKLFF
.	TRBV20-1	TRBJ2-7	TRBD1	TGCAGTGCTAGAGGGGACAGGGACTACGAGCAGTACTTC	CSARGDRDYEQYF
once	TRBV12-3/TRBV12-4	TRBJ1-1	.	TGTGCCAGCAGTTTTAGGCCGAAGGGCACTGAAGCTTTCTTT	CASSFRPKGTEAFF
many	TRBV5-5	TRBJ1-2	.	TGTGCCAGCAGCTCGGTACAGGGACTTACGGGCTACACCTTC	CASSSVQGLTGYTF
few	TRBV4-2	TRBJ2-5	TRBD2	TGTGCCAGCAGTAAAACAGGGGAGAGCGGGGGGTTGGGGGAGACCCAGTACTTC	CASSKTGESGGLGETQYF
.	TRBV2	TRBJ1-5	.	TGTGCCAGCAGTATGTGGGGCAATCAGCCCCAGCATTTT	CASSMWGNQPQHF
.	TRBV5-1	TRBJ1-6	.	TGCGCCAGCAGCTTGGATTTAAGATCACCCCTCCACTTT	CASSLDLRSPLHF
.	TRBV6-2/TRBV6-3	TRBJ2-3	.	TGTGCCAGCAGTTACGAAGCCACCACAGATACGCAGTATTTT	CASSYEATTDTQYF
many	TRBV10-3	TRBJ2-7	TRBD1	TGTGCCATCAAGAGGTCAGGGGGCTCCTACGAGCAGTACTTC	CAIKRSGGSYEQYF
.	TRBV7-9	TRBJ2-1	TRBD2	TGTGCCAGCAGCCTTAGCGGGGGGGCCAGTGAGCAGTTCTTC	CASSLSGGASEQFF
few	TRBV6-1	TRBJ1-1	TRBD1	TGTGCCAGCAGGAAAACAGCGGACAGGGGGAACACTGAAGCTTTCTTT	CASRKTADRGNTEAFF
.	TRBV7-2	TRBJ2-5	TRBD2	TGTGCCAGCAGCTTAGGTAGCGGGAGTTGGGCAGAGACCCAGTACTTC	CASSLGSGSWAETQYF
.	TRBV7-8	TRBJ1-5	.	TGTGCCAGCAGCTTAGACGGGTTATCAGAACCCCAGCATTTT	CASSLDGLSEPQHF
few	TRBV5-1	TRBJ2-1	.	TGCGCCAGCGGAAGGGATTTACTAACCTCCTACAATGAGCAGTTCTTC	CASGRDLLTSYNEQFF
many	TRBV11-2	TRBJ2-6	TRBD1	TGTGCCAGCAGCTTCCCCGGGACAGGGAGGATTGAGGTCAACGTCCTGACTTTC	CASSFPGTGRIEVNVLTF
many	TRBV7-3	TRBJ2-2	.	TGTGCCAGCAGCTTAACCAGGGGAGGCTCGAACACCGGGGAGCTGTTTTTT	CASSLTRGGSNTGELFF
many	TRBV29-1	TRBJ1-5	TRBD1	TGCAGCGTCGCTCAGGGGGCCGGCAATCAGCCCCAGCATTTT	CSVAQGAGNQPQHF
few	TRBV11-1	TRBJ2-1	TRBD1	TGTGCCAGCAGCTTAGCACAGGGGATCCACAATGAGCAGTTCTTC	CASSLAQGIHNEQFF
.	TRBV5-1	TRBJ1-2	TRBD1	TGCGCCAGCAGCTCTACCTCCGGGACAGGGGGCGGCCTTGGCTACACCTTC	CASSSTSGTGGGLGYTF
many	TRBV7-2	TRBJ2-6	.	TGTGCCAGCAGCTTAGTGTCAGGAGCTGGGGCCAACGTCCTGACTTTC	CASSLVSGAGANVLTF
many	TRBV7-6	TRBJ1-3	.	TGTGCCAGCAGCTGGGGGACACGTCGGTTTGAAAACACCATATATTTT	CASSWGTRRFENTIYF
.	TRBV6-1	TRBJ1-6	.	TGTGCCAGCAGACCTCGGACCTACTGGCTCCTCCACTTT	CASRPRTYWLLHF
.	TRBV20-1	TRBJ1-4	TRBD1	TGCAGTGCTAGTAGGACAGGGAGGGAAAAACTGTTTTTT	CSASRTGREKLFF
.	TRBV24-1	TRBJ2-2	.	TGTGCCACCAGTGTGACCGGAACCGGTGAGCTGTTTTTT	CATSVTGTGELFF
.	TRBV24-1	TRBJ2-1	TRBD1	TGTGCCACCAGTGAACCCGGGACAGGGATCGATGAGCAGTTCTTC	CATSEPGTGIDEQFF